Presented here are 2 T cell receptor beta chains from one specimen sequenced in a study of metastatic and nonmetastatic thyroid tumors. TCRdb re-called the PCR reads through MiXCR. Of 5,000 or so clones listed, about 22% are singletons. Prior to thyroid surgery, none of the patients had received any treatment. The material sequenced was adjacent normal tissue. The source of these receptors is a female donor with papillary thyroid cancer or a benign thyroid nodule (not recorded which). Some clones in this sample may be carry-over from other donors' samples.

V usage is TRBV10-3 and J usage is TRBJ2-7; D remains ambiguous. Looked up from germline, CDR1 is ENHRY and CDR2 is SYGVKD. CDR3 length: 12 residues. Trimming left V 8 bases short and J 2 bases short, with 10 bases between. The CDR3 coding sequence is TGTGCCATCGCGATGGTCGCCTACGAGCAGTACGTC. Translating gives CAIAMVAYEQYV.

This clone has a handful of counts. V gene TRBV29-1 combines with J gene TRBJ2-7; D is uncertain. The germline V gene encodes CDR1 SQVTM and CDR2 ANQGSEA. Trimming removed 7 bases from V and 3 bases from J, with 10 bases in between. The CDR3 totals 11 residues. CDR3 in DNA: TGCAGCGCGGGCGTGGGCTACGAGCAGTACTTC. This codes for CSAGVGYEQYF.